A single sample is the source of the 8 T cell receptor beta chains below, sequenced in a study of blood T cell repertoires in COVID-19. Some clones are missing from TCRdb's copy, which holds only in-frame ones; the method was immunoSEQ multiplex PCR. The sample shows 250,000 to 300,000 clones, roughly 87% of them seen only once. Sequenced material: peripheral blood. The source of these receptors is a woman between 50 and 59 years old who had recovered from COVID-19.

This chain uses TRBV7-3 with TRBJ1-2; 7 nucleotides match TRBD1. The ends lost 4 bases at V and 6 bases at J; junction bases unmatched: 5. The CDR3 runs 13 residues. From germline, CDR1 is SGHTA and CDR2 FQGTGA. The CDR3 reads CASSSTGYDGYTF. CDR3 nucleotides: TGTGCCAGCAGCTCGACAGGGTATGATGGCTACACCTTC.

The chain is built from TRBV19 and TRBJ2-1, with 8 bases aligning to TRBD2. Trimming at V came to 7 bases and at J to 4 bases, leaving 15 bases not matched to a gene. The CDR3 spans 17 residues. Germline V gene sequence: CDR1 LNHDA, CDR2 SQIVND (reference sequence). The CDR3 DNA reads TGTGCCAGTATCCCACAGCCCGGGACTAGGGGATACAATGAGCAGTTCTTC. This codes for CASIPQPGTRGYNEQFF.

This clone occurred once. The V call is TRBV10-3, the J call TRBJ1-6; 7 nucleotides line up with TRBD1. V lost 8 bases to trimming and J lost 7 bases; unmatched junction nucleotides: 5. Germline CDR1 reads ENHRY; CDR2 reads SYGVKD. The CDR3 is 13 residues long. CDR3 sequence reads: CAIGAGGNSPLHF. The CDR3 DNA follows: TGTGCCATCGGGGCAGGGGGAAATTCACCCCTCCACTTT.

This chain uses TRBV2 with TRBJ2-7; TRBD2 aligns across 7 bases. Germline CDR1 reads SNHLY; CDR2 reads FYNNEI. Losses at the gene ends were 4 bases for V and 5 bases for J; bases not matched to a gene: 8. The CDR3 is 14 amino acids. DNA of the CDR3: TGTGCCAGCAGTGTGGCGGGAGAGGGCCACGAGCAGTACTTC. Amino acids: CASSVAGEGHEQYF.

V usage is TRBV3-1 (or the pseudogene TRBV3-2) and J usage is TRBJ1-3; possible D gene TRBD1, 5 bases. CDR3 size: 15 residues. The V end was cut by 1 base, the J end by 2 bases, with 9 bases between. The germline gives CDR1 LGHDT, CDR2 YNNKEL (reference sequence). CDR3 protein: CASSQGTITGNTIYF. The CDR3 DNA reads TGTGCCAGCAGCCAAGGGACAATCACTGGAAACACCATATATTTT.

About this clone itself: The junction and the germline gene differ at one end; a read error may be behind it. V is TRBV6-4 and J is TRBJ2-7; D possibly corresponds to TRBD1 (5 bases). Germline CDR1 reads MRHNA; CDR2 reads SNTAGT. CDR3 length: 13 amino acids. CDR3 amino acids: CASSDSVDSRAHF. In DNA, the CDR3 is TGTGCCAGCAGTGACTCCGTAGACAGTAGGGCCCACTTC.

The rearrangement links TRBV11-2 to TRBJ2-1; D is unresolved. The V end was cut by 4 bases, the J end by 9 bases, with 7 bases between. This CDR3 spans 11 amino acids. Looked up from germline, CDR1 is SGHAT and CDR2 is FQNNGV. This CDR3 reads CASSSQFEQFF. In nucleotides, the CDR3 is TGTGCCAGCAGCTCTCAGTTTGAGCAGTTCTTC.

The chain joins TRBV6-5 to TRBJ2-7, with 12 bases lining up with TRBD2. Germline CDR1 MNHEY, CDR2 SVGAGI. The CDR3 totals 13 residues. With V trimmed by 8 bases and J by 6 bases, 5 bases remained unmatched. In nucleotides, the CDR3 is TGTGCCAGCGGACTAGCGGGATTCGGCGAGCAGTACTTC. It encodes CASGLAGFGEQYF.